Shown below are 28 T cell receptor beta chains from a single sample sequenced in a study of OX40 agonist ivuxolimab in advanced cancers. Method: immunoSEQ multiplex PCR; TCRdb's copy keeps in-frame clones and lacks some. The repertoire has more than 70,000 clones, just over 85% of them found once; the top ten carry roughly 2.1%. Sequenced material: CD4+ or CD8+ T cells sorted from blood, taken in a trial of the OX40 agonist ivuxolimab. These receptors came from an adult with an advanced solid tumor such as melanoma, head and neck, liver or kidney cancer.

Only one count was recorded for this clone. J is TRBJ1-5 and V is TRBV6-1, with unresolved D. Trimming pared 6 bases from V and 6 bases from J, leaving 12 bases between. CDR1 is MNHNS, CDR2 SASEGT, per germline. This CDR3 is 13 amino acids long. The CDR3 DNA sequence: TGTGCCAGCAGGGGCTCCGACTCTCAGCCCCAGCATTTT. Its translation is CASRGSDSQPQHF.

This chain joins TRBV6-5 and TRBJ2-1; D may be TRBD2 (6 bases). The V end lost 2 bases, the J end lost 3 bases, and 11 bases lay between the germline ends. From germline, CDR1 is MNHEY and CDR2 SVGAGI. The CDR3 runs to 15 residues. The CDR3: CASSYGGLSYNEQFF. The CDR3 nucleotides read TGTGCCAGCAGTTACGGGGGACTGAGCTACAATGAGCAGTTCTTC.

For the CDR3, the DNA is TGTGCCAGCAGCCAAGTTGGGCGCTGGGCGAACACCGGGGAGCTGTTTTTT. Amino acids: CASSQVGRWANTGELFF. V is TRBV14 and J is TRBJ2-2; no definite D call. The V end was cut by 1 base, the J end by 0 bases, with 12 bases between. Germline CDR1 SGHDN, CDR2 FVKESK. The CDR3 consists of 17 residues.

This clone was counted once. This chain uses TRBV5-8 with TRBJ2-7; TRBD1 matches 8 bases. The J segment lost 5 bases and the V segment lost 0 bases, leaving 4 bases of the junction unmatched. The CDR3 has 14 residues. Germline CDR1 is SGHTS and CDR2 is YDEGEE. The CDR3 spells CASSLAGGIDEQYF. As DNA, the CDR3 is TGTGCCAGCAGCTTGGCAGGGGGCATCGACGAGCAGTACTTC. Full variable domain (remainder filled in from reference TRBV5-8 and TRBJ2-7): EAGVTQSPTHLIKTRGQQATLRCSPISGHTSVYWYQQALGLGLQFLLWYDEGEERNRGNFPPRFSGRQFPNYSSELNVNALELEDSALYLCASSLAGGIDEQYFGPGTRLTVT.

The CDR3: CASSGPDMIGDEQYF. The DNA of the CDR3 is TGTGCCAGCAGCGGGCCGGATATGATAGGGGACGAGCAGTACTTC. The J gene is TRBJ2-7, the V gene TRBV7-3; possibly TRBD1 for D (5 bases). Trimming removed 5 bases from V and 5 bases from J, with 19 bases in between. The CDR3 runs to 15 residues. The germline CDR1 and CDR2 sequences are SGHTA and FQGTGA.

The CDR3, as DNA: TGCAGCGTTGAATTGGGGACTAGAGAGACCCAGTACTTC. Translated: CSVELGTRETQYF. The genes are TRBV29-1 and TRBJ2-5; 8 bases fit TRBD2. V shed 2 bases and J 4 bases; nucleotides not matched to a gene: 3. The CDR3 has 13 amino acids. CDR1 is SQVTM, CDR2 ANQGSEA, per germline.

This clone has more than one count but fewer than ten. The gene calls are TRBV18 and TRBJ1-2; possibly TRBD1 for D (6 bases). The CDR3 runs to 15 residues. The germline V gene has CDR1 KGHSH and CDR2 LQKENI. Trimming cost V 5 bases and J 4 bases, with 17 bases left between them. The chain's CDR3 is CASSDIPGQSYGYTF. CDR3 bases: TGTGCCAGCTCAGACATACCGGGACAAAGCTATGGCTACACCTTC.

The chain employs TRBV28 and TRBJ1-2; tentatively, D is TRBD1 (5 bases). V was cut by 3 bases and J by 10 bases, with 15 bases left in between. Looked up from germline, CDR1 is MDHEN and CDR2 is SYDVKM. The length of the CDR3 is 13 residues. The CDR3 reads CASSFSQGVVYTF. For the CDR3, the DNA is TGTGCCAGCAGTTTTTCCCAGGGTGTAGTCTACACCTTC.

The V gene is TRBV13, the J gene TRBJ1-2, with 7 bases matching TRBD1. Unmatched junction bases numbered 9, after V lost 5 bases and J lost 6 bases. CDR3 length equals 14 residues. Germline CDR1 reads PRHDT; CDR2 reads FYEKMQ (reference sequence). The CDR3 DNA is TGTGCCAGCAGCCGAGACAGACAGGGACATGGCTACACCTTC. Residues: CASSRDRQGHGYTF.

The J gene is TRBJ2-5, the V gene TRBV28, with D perhaps matching TRBD1 (6 bases). The V gene lost 4 bases and the J gene lost 5 bases, with 20 bases spanning the gap. CDR3 length: 16 residues. Germline-derived CDR1 and CDR2 are MDHEN and SYDVKM. The DNA of the CDR3 is TGTGCCAGCAGTTCACCCCCGTCAGGGGCTTTGGAGACCCAGTACTTC. This codes for CASSSPPSGALETQYF.

The chain is built from TRBV6-6 and TRBJ1-3, with D unclear. The length of the CDR3 is 15 residues. Germline CDR1 and CDR2: MNHNY and SVGAGI (reference sequence). The V end was cut by 3 bases, the J end by 0 bases, with 9 bases between. DNA of the CDR3: TGTGCCAGCAGTTATAGGCCATTCTCTGGAAACACCATATATTTT. Its protein is CASSYRPFSGNTIYF.

The V gene is TRBV2, the J gene TRBJ2-3; 9 bases map to TRBD2. The J segment lost 4 bases and the V segment lost 7 bases, leaving 12 bases of the junction unmatched. Germline V CDR1 and CDR2: SNHLY, FYNNEI. The CDR3 runs 16 residues. The CDR3 loop is CASTEGGGGASDTQYF. In DNA form, the CDR3 reads TGTGCCAGCACCGAAGGGGGCGGGGGGGCCTCAGATACGCAGTATTTT.

The CDR3 reads CASSSPARRNTEAFF. In DNA, the CDR3 is TGTGCCAGCAGTTCCCCGGCGAGGCGGAACACTGAAGCTTTCTTT. The chain joins TRBV6-5 to TRBJ1-1, with unresolved D. Trimming pared 4 bases from V and 1 base from J, leaving 13 bases between. The CDR3 loop spans 15 amino acids. Looked up from germline, CDR1 is MNHEY and CDR2 is SVGAGI.

This rearrangement joins TRBV6-4 to TRBJ1-1; D might be TRBD1 (5 bases). Germline V gene lookup returns CDR1 MRHNA and CDR2 SNTAGT. The CDR3 length is 13 residues. Trimming stripped 4 bases from V and 1 base from J, with 7 bases between. As DNA, the CDR3 is TGTGCCAGCAGTGTCGGGACGAACACTGAAGCTTTCTTT. Amino acid sequence: CASSVGTNTEAFF.

The chain couples TRBV7-9 to TRBJ1-6; D is unclear. In germline, CDR1 is SEHNR, CDR2 FQNEAQ (reference sequence). The CDR3 has 13 residues. V was clipped by 0 bases and J by 14 bases, with 11 bases between them. CDR3 DNA sequence: TGTGCCAGCAGCTTAGCGGACCCCTCGGCCCTCCACTTT. Protein product: CASSLADPSALHF.

This clone turned up a few times. This chain joins TRBV5-1 and TRBJ1-2; D is undetermined. This CDR3 comprises 13 residues. V lost 4 bases and J 0 bases, leaving 7 bases between the germline ends. The germline V gene encodes CDR1 SGHRS and CDR2 YFSETQ. The CDR3 spells CASSHESNYGYTF. The CDR3 DNA is TGCGCCAGCAGCCACGAATCTAACTATGGCTACACCTTC.

The rearrangement links TRBV5-4 to TRBJ1-2; 7 bases fit TRBD1. The CDR3 loop spans 14 amino acids. The V segment lost 3 bases and the J segment 11 bases; nucleotides outside the gene matches: 13. Per the germline V gene, CDR1 is SGHNT and CDR2 is YYREEE (reference sequence). CDR3 nucleotide sequence: TGTGCCAGCAGCTCCCAGGGGGGTTCCCCTTTATACACCTTC. Its protein is CASSSQGGSPLYTF.

J is TRBJ1-6 and V is TRBV9, with 9 bases identical to TRBD1. Germline assignment: CDR1 SGDLS and CDR2 YYNGEE. Trimming at V came to 3 bases and at J to 9 bases, leaving 7 bases not matched to a gene. This CDR3 comprises 15 residues. CDR3 sequence reads: CASSAAGTGTSPLHF. The CDR3 nucleotides read TGTGCCAGCAGCGCCGCCGGGACAGGGACTTCACCCCTCCACTTT. Complete variable domain (other parts from reference TRBV9 and TRBJ1-6): DSGVTQTPKHLITATGQRVTLRCSPRSGDLSVYWYQQSLDQGLQFLIQYYNGEERAKGNILERFSAQQFPDLHSELNLSSLELGDSALYFCASSAAGTGTSPLHFGNGTRLTVT.

The chain joins TRBV21-1 to TRBJ1-3. TRBV21-1 is a pseudogene locus. The CDR3 sequence is 15 residues long. This chain's CDR3 is CASSKGEISGNTIYF. For the CDR3, the DNA is TGTGCCAGCAGCAAAGGGGAGATCTCTGGAAACACCATATATTTT.

The rearrangement uses TRBV5-3 and TRBJ2-1, with unresolved D. TRBV5-3 belongs to the ORF category, with a function that is uncertain. V was clipped by 5 bases and J by 7 bases, with 4 bases between them. The CDR3 spans 10 residues. The DNA for the CDR3 is TGTGCCAGAAGGAGGAATGAGCAGTTCTTC. This gives the protein CARRRNEQFF.

V is TRBV5-1 and J is TRBJ1-2; D gene ambiguous. From germline, CDR1 is SGHRS and CDR2 YFSETQ. The CDR3 is 12 residues long. The ends were cut back, 4 bases at V and 6 bases at J, with 10 bases in the middle. CDR3 region: CASSLYFDGYTF. DNA for the CDR3: TGCGCCAGCAGCCTTTACTTTGATGGCTACACCTTC.

V gene TRBV2 combines with J gene TRBJ1-1, with 9 positions matching TRBD1. With V trimmed by 8 bases and J by 3 bases, 4 bases remained unmatched. CDR1 SNHLY and CDR2 FYNNEI come from the germline V gene. The CDR3 loop spans 13 amino acids. Here the CDR3 reads CASGQGHDTEAFF. CDR3 DNA: TGTGCCAGCGGACAGGGGCATGACACTGAAGCTTTCTTT.

This clone was seen more than once but under ten times. Other DNA sequences of this sample code for an identical CDR3. The gene calls are TRBV18 and TRBJ1-1; 7 bases map to TRBD1. The CDR3 consists of 14 residues. After removal of 2 bases from V and 1 base from J, the junction contained 1 base not matched to a gene. CDR1 KGHSH and CDR2 LQKENI come from the germline V gene. CDR3 coding DNA: TGTGCCAGCTCACCAGACAGGGAGAACACTGAAGCTTTCTTT. It codes for CASSPDRENTEAFF.

The chain recombines TRBV7-8 with TRBJ2-5; D gene uncertain. Looked up from germline, CDR1 is SGHVS and CDR2 is FQNEAQ. This CDR3 comprises 15 residues. Trimming removed 7 bases at V and 0 bases at J, with 15 bases between. For the CDR3, the DNA is TGTGCCAGCAAACCTCTAACGGGTGACCAAGAGACCCAGTACTTC. Translation: CASKPLTGDQETQYF.

The chain combines TRBV27 with TRBJ1-2, with D perhaps TRBD1 (5 bases). The CDR3 is 15 amino acids. Trimming cost V 1 base and J 8 bases, with 17 bases left between them. CDR1 MNHEY and CDR2 SMNVEV come from the germline V gene (reference sequence). In nucleotides, the CDR3 is TGTGCCAGCAGTTTATACCAGGGCAAAGTGAAAGGCTACACCTTC. This translates into CASSLYQGKVKGYTF.

J is TRBJ2-3 and V is TRBV18, with 9 bases identical to TRBD1. The CDR3 is 16 amino acids. Germline lookup yields CDR1 KGHSH and CDR2 LQKENI. The ends lost 3 bases at V and 1 base at J; junction bases unmatched: 5. CDR3 protein: CASSPQQGAGTDTQYF. CDR3 bases: TGTGCCAGCTCACCCCAACAGGGGGCCGGCACAGATACGCAGTATTTT.

The sample holds one count of this clone. The V gene is TRBV5-1, the J gene TRBJ1-3; D is possibly TRBD1 (5 bases). The CDR3 totals 15 residues. Germline V gene data show CDR1 as SGHRS and CDR2 as YFSETQ. With 6 bases removed from V and 2 bases from J, the gap between germline ends came to 15 bases. CDR3: CASKEGVGAGNTIYF. In DNA, the CDR3 is TGCGCCAGCAAAGAGGGCGTGGGGGCTGGAAACACCATATATTTT.

This chain links TRBV20-1 with TRBJ2-1; D gene uncertain. CDR3 length: 11 amino acids. Trimming removed 3 bases at V and 8 bases at J, with 8 bases between. Per the germline V gene, CDR1 is DFQATT and CDR2 is SNEGSKA (reference sequence). CDR3 nucleotide sequence: TGCAGTGCTAGCCCCGACCATGAGCAGTTCTTC. This sequence encodes CSASPDHEQFF.